The entry that follows covers one T cell receptor beta chain sequence. What it binds is unknown. The data were taken from a study of cytomegalovirus exposure and HLA in healthy donors. Overall study findings and caveats: The classifier, whose performance was assessed in both the original and validation cohorts, reportedly diagnosed cytomegalovirus status with high specificity and sensitivity. In an earlier analysis, productive rearrangement rates for most beta V segments clustered near 87% or 30%. In a later analysis, TCR beta V- and J-gene trimming was associated with a missense DCLRE1C variant.

The CDR3 consists of 13 residues. In germline, CDR1 is GTSNPN, CDR2 SVGIG (reference sequence). When sampled, the donors appeared nominally healthy, though they likely had unrecorded immune exposures. The PCR was carried out with 60 Vbeta primers and 13 Jbeta primers. Using immunoSEQ multiplex PCR, the repertoire was profiled, and TCRdb retains in-frame clones only, with some absent. Of 95,000 to 150,000 clones listed, about four fifths are singletons. This clonotype was obtained from a female donor in good health and CMV-seropositive. V gene TRBV30 combines with J gene TRBJ1-5; tentative D call: TRBD1 (6 bases). Sequenced input: PBMCs. Here the CDR3 DNA reads TGTGCTTACGACAGGTTACCAGGCCAGCCCCAGCATTTT. This codes for CAYDRLPGQPQHF.